What follows are 25 T cell receptor beta chains derived from one specimen sequenced in a study of shared clonotypes between healthy human individuals (TCRdb year 2020). Receptor amplification or capture employed the immunoSEQ multiplex PCR assay. Sourced from immuneACCESS, this table was stored by TCRdb with only in-frame sequences that have V and J called. A share of the clones is absent; for the studies checked, an unresolved V gene accounts for under half, and the remainder has no known explanation. This sample gives about 2.3 million clones in total; under 95% of them show up just once. The ten most abundant clones make up about 0.41% of the sample. Specimen: naive CD4+ T cells from PBMCs. What the cell subset or site label conveys for this sample: CD45RA+ positively selected. Every receptor here comes from a man aged 18 to 29 in good health. Some clones in this sample may be carry-over from other donors' samples.

The chain links TRBV6-5 to TRBJ1-6, with 7 positions matching TRBD1. Germline V gene sequence: CDR1 MNHEY, CDR2 SVGAGI. The junction had 6 bases not matched to a gene; V was cut back by 5 bases and J by 14 bases. The CDR3 loop spans 12 amino acids. The CDR3 reads CASSRDREALHF. The CDR3 DNA sequence: TGTGCCAGCAGTCGCGACAGGGAAGCCCTCCACTTT.

The rearrangement joins TRBV28 to TRBJ2-7; 8 bases agree with TRBD2. V gave up 8 bases and J gave up 0 bases; unmatched junction bases: 6. In germline, CDR1 is MDHEN, CDR2 SYDVKM. CDR3 length equals 14 residues. CDR3 protein: CASRKRESSYEQYF. The CDR3 DNA sequence: TGTGCCAGCCGGAAGCGGGAGAGCTCCTACGAGCAGTACTTC.

The chain uses TRBV18 and TRBJ1-5; 9 bases fit TRBD1. The V gene end was trimmed by 5 bases and the J gene end by 6 bases; junction bases not matched to a gene: 8. Germline assignment: CDR1 KGHSH and CDR2 LQKENI. The CDR3 totals 15 residues. The CDR3 DNA reads TGTGCCAGCTCAGGGACAGGGTTGGGTGGTCAGCCCCAGCATTTT. As protein: CASSGTGLGGQPQHF. The whole variable domain, filled in from reference TRBV18 and TRBJ1-5, reads NAGVMQNPRHLVRRRGQEARLRCSPMKGHSHVYWYRQLPEEGLKFMVYLQKENIIDESGMPKERFSAEFPKEGPSILRIQQVVRGDSAAYFCASSGTGLGGQPQHFGDGTRLSIL.

The J gene is TRBJ2-5, the V gene TRBV18; TRBD2 aligns across 8 bases. Germline V gives CDR1 KGHSH, CDR2 LQKENI. After removal of 1 base from V and 3 bases from J, the junction contained 4 bases not matched to a gene. The CDR3 extends over 15 amino acids. The CDR3 DNA reads as TGTGCCAGCTCACCACAGCGGGAGTGGGAAGAGACCCAGTACTTC. Translated: CASSPQREWEETQYF.

The chain is built from TRBV10-3 and TRBJ1-4; the D is unclear. Germline values: CDR1 ENHRY, CDR2 SYGVKD. The CDR3 runs to 15 residues. The V end was cut by 0 bases, the J end by 3 bases, with 8 bases between. CDR3 loop: CAISESKVPNEKLFF. The CDR3 DNA sequence: TGTGCCATCAGTGAGTCTAAGGTCCCTAATGAAAAACTGTTTTTT.

This clone was recorded once. This rearrangement joins TRBV5-4 to TRBJ2-1, with 7 bases that match TRBD1. CDR1 and CDR2 from the germline V gene are SGHNT and YYREEE (reference sequence). CDR3 length: 14 residues. Losses at the gene ends were 1 base for V and 3 bases for J; bases not matched to a gene: 1. CDR3 DNA: TGTGCCAGCAGCTTGAGACAGGGCTACAATGAGCAGTTCTTC. Amino acids: CASSLRQGYNEQFF.

Remarks on this clone: This sample includes further DNA sequences coding for the same CDR3. The J gene is TRBJ2-5, the V gene TRBV29-1, with D possibly being TRBD2 (6 bases). CDR3 size: 13 residues. CDR1 and CDR2 from the germline V gene are SQVTM and ANQGSEA. Trimming removed 6 bases from V and 4 bases from J, with 15 bases in between. CDR3 sequence (DNA): TGCAGCGTGGACCGGGGGACCGGAGAGACCCAGTACTTC. Translated, it gives CSVDRGTGETQYF.

The genes are TRBV29-1 and TRBJ2-7; no definite D call. This CDR3 contains 13 residues. Germline assignment: CDR1 SQVTM and CDR2 ANQGSEA. The ends were cut back, 4 bases at V and 1 base at J, with 11 bases in the middle. CDR3 bases: TGCAGCGTTGTAACACGAATTTCCTACGAGCAGTACTTC. It yields the protein CSVVTRISYEQYF.

The chain links TRBV27 to TRBJ1-2, with a weak D call TRBD1 (5 bases). There are 15 residues in the CDR3. Looked up from germline, CDR1 is MNHEY and CDR2 is SMNVEV (reference sequence). The ends were cut back, 5 bases at V and 4 bases at J, with 17 bases in the middle. CDR3 sequence reads: CASSPTASPAYGYTF. DNA for the CDR3: TGTGCCAGCAGTCCGACAGCTTCGCCGGCCTATGGCTACACCTTC.

This clone was observed a single time. The V and J genes are TRBV28 and TRBJ2-1; a possible D gene is TRBD2 (6 bases). Between the trimmed V and J ends, which lost 7 bases and 9 bases, there was a span of 22 bases. There are 15 residues in the CDR3. The germline V gene encodes CDR1 MDHEN and CDR2 SYDVKM. The CDR3 DNA sequence: TGTGCCAGCAAGCGGGTCGGGACTCTTTGGGGTGAGCAGTTCTTC. Translating it yields CASKRVGTLWGEQFF.

The rearrangement joins TRBV13 to TRBJ2-5, with D maybe TRBD1 (6 bases). The CDR3 runs 15 residues. Trimming pared 5 bases from V and 7 bases from J, leaving 20 bases between. CDR1 is PRHDT and CDR2 is FYEKMQ in the germline V gene (reference sequence). The CDR3 protein is CASSKYSGATGTQYF. CDR3 nucleotide sequence: TGTGCCAGCAGCAAATACTCAGGGGCCACAGGGACCCAGTACTTC. Together with reference TRBV13 and TRBJ2-5, the CDR3 gives the full variable domain: AAGVIQSPRHLIKEKRETATLKCYPIPRHDTVYWYQQGPGQDPQFLISFYEKMQSDKGSIPDRFSAQQFSDYHSELNMSSLELGDSALYFCASSKYSGATGTQYFGPGTRLLVL.

This chain links TRBV28 with TRBJ2-7; no clear D gene. The V end was cut by 7 bases, the J end by 1 base, with 8 bases between. The CDR3 totals 12 residues. CDR1 and CDR2 from the germline V gene are MDHEN and SYDVKM. Here the CDR3 DNA reads TGTGCCAGCACTCTGTCATCCTACGAGCAGTACTTC. Translated: CASTLSSYEQYF.

The V gene is TRBV6-1, the J gene TRBJ1-1; D is unclear. The CDR3 has 14 amino acids. Germline V gene lookup returns CDR1 MNHNS and CDR2 SASEGT. V was trimmed by 1 base and J by 3 bases, leaving 9 bases between them. Here the CDR3 reads CASSEGVGYTEAFF. CDR3 DNA: TGTGCCAGCAGTGAAGGTGTGGGATACACTGAAGCTTTCTTT.

The chain joins TRBV21-1 to TRBJ1-2; the D call in the table, TRBD1, was not verified against the DNA. TRBV21-1 is classified as a pseudogene. The length of the CDR3 is 15 residues. The CDR3 DNA reads TGTGCCAGCAGCTCTCAGGTCCCCGCTAACTATGGCTACACCTTC. It codes for CASSSQVPANYGYTF.

CDR3 protein: CASSPGDGNTIYF. In nucleotides, the CDR3 is TGCGCCAGCAGCCCGGGGGACGGCAACACCATATATTTT. The chain uses TRBV5-1 and TRBJ1-3; weak D call: TRBD1 (5 bases). V lost 4 bases and J lost 7, with 12 bases in between. The CDR3 has 13 amino acids. Germline loops: CDR1 SGHRS, CDR2 YFSETQ.

The chain couples TRBV18 to TRBJ2-3; tentatively, D is TRBD2 (6 bases). The germline V gene has CDR1 KGHSH and CDR2 LQKENI. This CDR3 has 16 residues. The ends were cut back, 4 bases at V and 2 bases at J, with 16 bases in the middle. Written as DNA, the CDR3 is TGTGCCAGCTCACAAAGCGGTGGGACTTCCACAGATACGCAGTATTTT. It specifies CASSQSGGTSTDTQYF.

CDR3 coding DNA: TGCGCCAGCAGAGGGAGTGTTCCGGGACGGATCACAGATACGCAGTATTTT. It encodes CASRGSVPGRITDTQYF. The V call is TRBV5-1, the J call TRBJ2-3; either TRBD1 or TRBD2 may supply D (5 bases each). This CDR3 has 17 residues. V was pared by 5 bases and J by 2 bases, with 21 bases between. CDR1 is SGHRS, CDR2 YFSETQ, per germline.

The chain combines TRBV5-1 with TRBJ1-2; D call uncertain. The V gene lost 2 bases and the J gene lost 7 bases, with 15 bases spanning the gap. Germline CDR1 SGHRS, CDR2 YFSETQ. This CDR3 comprises 14 residues. CDR3 region: CASSLKPLEGGYTF. Here the CDR3 DNA reads TGCGCCAGCAGCTTAAAACCTCTCGAGGGTGGCTACACCTTC.

This clone was seen once. The rearrangement uses TRBV19 and TRBJ2-7; 9 bases are shared with TRBD2. The ends lost 5 bases at V and 9 bases at J; junction bases unmatched: 14. Germline CDR1 reads LNHDA; CDR2 reads SQIVND (reference sequence). The CDR3 is 15 residues long. Here the CDR3 DNA reads TGTGCCAGTAGTCCAGCCCTAGCGGGATCTTTTTGGCAGTACTTC. Translated: CASSPALAGSFWQYF.

This clone has just one count. The chain joins TRBV7-9 to TRBJ1-4; TRBD1 is a possible D gene (5 bases). There are 13 residues in the CDR3. Trimming took off 3 bases at V and 8 bases at J, with 10 bases between the two ends. In germline, CDR1 is SEHNR, CDR2 FQNEAQ (reference sequence). The CDR3 DNA follows: TGTGCCAGCAGCTTGACAGTAAGAGAAAAACTGTTTTTT. Translated: CASSLTVREKLFF.

The chain carries TRBV30 and TRBJ1-2; no definite D call. Germline-derived CDR1 and CDR2 are GTSNPN and SVGIG (reference sequence). V shed 0 bases and J shed 6 bases, with 17 bases lying between them. CDR3 length equals 15 residues. CDR3 nucleotides: TGTGCCTGGAGTGTACCTTTAGCCACGAGGCATGGCTACACCTTC. Its protein product is CAWSVPLATRHGYTF.

The chain has TRBV19 and TRBJ2-1; 11 positions match TRBD2. The CDR3 contains 16 residues. V lost 2 bases, J lost 3 bases, and 3 bases stayed unmatched. Germline loops: CDR1 LNHDA, CDR2 SQIVND (reference sequence). The CDR3 region has the DNA TGTGCCAGTAGTATAAGACTAGCGGGACTCTACAATGAGCAGTTCTTC. Its translation: CASSIRLAGLYNEQFF.

The chain is built from TRBV6-5 and TRBJ2-7; D is perhaps TRBD2 (5 bases). The CDR3 totals 13 residues. V was trimmed by 4 bases and J by 3 bases, leaving 10 bases between them. Germline V gives CDR1 MNHEY, CDR2 SVGAGI. This CDR3 reads CASSSGKGYEQYF. In DNA, the CDR3 is TGTGCCAGCAGTTCCGGGAAGGGCTACGAGCAGTACTTC.

The chain links TRBV9 to TRBJ1-1, with 7 bases matching TRBD1. This CDR3 comprises 14 residues. Germline trimming cut 3 bases from V and 3 bases from J; bases unmatched to any gene: 5. Per germline, CDR1 SGDLS and CDR2 YYNGEE. The CDR3 nucleotides read TGTGCCAGCAGCGAGGGGGCACGGGACACTGAAGCTTTCTTT. The encoded protein is CASSEGARDTEAFF.

The chain joins TRBV5-1 to TRBJ2-2, with D possibly matching TRBD1 (6 bases). Germline CDR1 is SGHRS and CDR2 is YFSETQ. The CDR3 has 15 residues. V was shortened by 0 bases and J by 6 bases, with 12 bases between the two germline ends. The CDR3 nucleotides are TGCGCCAGCAGCTTGGCCCTGCAGGGGTCCGGGGAGCTGTTTTTT. Its protein is CASSLALQGSGELFF. Full variable domain (remainder filled in from reference TRBV5-1 and TRBJ2-2): KAGVTQTPRYLIKTRGQQVTLSCSPISGHRSVSWYQQTPGQGLQFLFEYFSETQRNKGNFPGRFSGRQFSNSRSEMNVSTLELGDSALYLCASSLALQGSGELFFGEGSRLTVL.